The clone carrying this T cell receptor beta chain was recorded a few times. The antigen is unknown. The CDR3 covers 14 residues. The germline gives CDR1 MNHEY, CDR2 SVGAGI. V was trimmed by 5 bases and J by 8 bases, leaving 18 bases between them. Use of 60 Vbeta and 13 Jbeta primers characterized the PCR. Repertoires were generated with immunoSEQ multiplex PCR, while TCRdb's copy carries only in-frame clones and drops some. The sample lists approximately 170,000 clones, roughly four fifths occurring once. The data are from a study of cytomegalovirus exposure and HLA in healthy donors. Study-wide results and caveats: As a later analysis revealed, most CMV-associated TCR beta chains appeared HLA-restricted. In a later analysis, specific HLA alleles were associated with around 17,000 TCR beta sequences at a 0.05 false discovery rate. Researchers had no immune exposure information except CMV serostatus available. Among TCR beta chains, those listed as cytomegalovirus-associated numbered more than 150.

The V call is TRBV6-5, the J call TRBJ1-2; D is perhaps TRBD1 (5 bases). Sequencing used PBMCs. The receptor comes from a man aged 40-50 years in good health and CMV-seronegative. The DNA of the CDR3 is TGTGCCAGCAGTGATCGAACGGGGGTTCAAGGCTACACCTTC. Protein product: CASSDRTGVQGYTF.